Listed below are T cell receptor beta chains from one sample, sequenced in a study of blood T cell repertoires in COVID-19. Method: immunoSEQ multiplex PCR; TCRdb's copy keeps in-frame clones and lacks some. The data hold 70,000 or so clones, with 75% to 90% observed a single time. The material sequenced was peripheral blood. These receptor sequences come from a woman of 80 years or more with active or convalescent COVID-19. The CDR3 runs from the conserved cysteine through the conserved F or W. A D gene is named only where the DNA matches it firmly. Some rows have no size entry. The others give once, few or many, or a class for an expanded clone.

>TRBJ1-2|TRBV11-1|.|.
TGTGCCAGCAGCTTGGCCCAGGGGCCCTATGGCTACACCTTC
CASSLAQGPYGYTF
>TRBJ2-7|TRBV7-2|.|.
TGTGCCAGCAGCTTAAATCCTAGAACTTCAACCGGCGAGCAGTACTTC
CASSLNPRTSTGEQYF
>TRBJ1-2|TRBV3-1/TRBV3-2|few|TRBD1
TGTGCCAGCAGCCAAAGGGGGCTTTGCTATGGCTACACCTTC
CASSQRGLCYGYTF
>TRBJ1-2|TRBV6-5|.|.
TGTGCCAGCAGTTACTTATATGGGCAGGGGGGCTACACCTTC
CASSYLYGQGGYTF
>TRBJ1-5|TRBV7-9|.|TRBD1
TGTGCCAGCAGCTTAGATCTCCGGGGTAGGGGGCAACATCAGCCCCAGCATTTT
CASSLDLRGRGQHQPQHF
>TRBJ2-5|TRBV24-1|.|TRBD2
TGTGCCACCAGTGACTCGCGGGGGGGGAGGGAGACCCAGTACTTC
CATSDSRGGRETQYF
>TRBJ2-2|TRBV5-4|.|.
TGTGCCAGCCGCAGGGACACCGGGGAGCTGTTTTTT
CASRRDTGELFF
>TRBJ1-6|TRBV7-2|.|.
TGTGCCAGCAGCTACAGGGAGCCGAATTCACCCCTCCACTTT
CASSYREPNSPLHF
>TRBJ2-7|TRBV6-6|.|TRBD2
TGTGCCAGCAGCCCCGTTCTAGCGGGGCTTTCCTACGAGCAGTACTTC
CASSPVLAGLSYEQYF
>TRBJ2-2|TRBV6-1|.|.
TGTGCCAGCAGCGAAGGTGTGGTAGCCGGGGAGCTGTTTTTT
CASSEGVVAGELFF
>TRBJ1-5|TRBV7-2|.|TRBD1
TGTGCTAGCAGCCAGAGAGTTACAGGGGAGCCTTGGCAGCCCCAGCATTTT
CASSQRVTGEPWQPQHF
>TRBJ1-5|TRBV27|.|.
TGTGCCAGCAGTTTTTTGGGGCCTGGTCAGCCCCAGCATTTT
CASSFLGPGQPQHF
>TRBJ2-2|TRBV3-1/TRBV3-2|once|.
TGTGCCAGCAGCCAAATGGGCGTGGCCGGGGAGCTGTTTTTT
CASSQMGVAGELFF
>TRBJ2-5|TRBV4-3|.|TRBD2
TGCGCCAGCAGCCAGAGCGGGGCCTCAGACGAGACCCAGTACTTC
CASSQSGASDETQYF
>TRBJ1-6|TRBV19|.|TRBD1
TGTGCCAGCCAAGACAGGGGGCCTGATAATTCACCCCTCCACTTT
CASQDRGPDNSPLHF
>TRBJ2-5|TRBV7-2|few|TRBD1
TGTGCCAGCAGCCAGGACAGGTTCCAAGAGACCCAGTACTTC
CASSQDRFQETQYF
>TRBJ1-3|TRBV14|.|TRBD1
TGTGCCAGCAGCCAAGAGCCGGGACAGTGGGCTGGAAACACCATATATTTT
CASSQEPGQWAGNTIYF
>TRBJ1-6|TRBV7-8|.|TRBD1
TGTGCCAGCAGCTTACCGGGGGACAGTTATAATTCACCCCTCCACTTT
CASSLPGDSYNSPLHF
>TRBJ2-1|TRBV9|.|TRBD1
TGTGCCAGCAGCGTAGGCCTGGACAGGGGAGGCCTATACAATGAGCAGTTCTTC
CASSVGLDRGGLYNEQFF
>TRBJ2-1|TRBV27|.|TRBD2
TGTGCCAGCAGCGGGGGGGCCTACAATGAGCAGTTCTTC
CASSGGAYNEQFF
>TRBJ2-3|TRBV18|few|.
TGTGCCAGCTCACCCCCGATGAGCGGTTACACAGATACGCAGTATTTT
CASSPPMSGYTDTQYF
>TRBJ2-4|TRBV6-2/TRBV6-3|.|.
TGTGCCAGCAGTTACTCCCCAGGGCTAGAGAACATTCAGTACTTC
CASSYSPGLENIQYF
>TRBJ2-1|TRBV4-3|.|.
TGCGCCAGCAGCCAAGATCCGGGGCGGGGAGGAGTCTTC
CASSQDPGRGGVF
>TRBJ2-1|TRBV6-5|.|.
TGTGCCAGCAGCTCTCCGGGAATAAACTACAATGAGCAGTTCTTC
CASSSPGINYNEQFF
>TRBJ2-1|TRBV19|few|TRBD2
TGTGCCAGTAGTATAGATCTGAGACTAGCCGGGTCCTACAATGAGCAGTTCTTC
CASSIDLRLAGSYNEQFF
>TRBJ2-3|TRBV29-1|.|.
TGCAGCGTCGGTCTAGCAGATACGCAGTATTTT
CSVGLADTQYF
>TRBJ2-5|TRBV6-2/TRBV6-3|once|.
TGTGCCAGCAGTATGACTAAGGAGACCCAGTACTTC
CASSMTKETQYF
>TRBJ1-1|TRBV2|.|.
TGTGCCAGGCTCCAGACTCTGAGGGGGTTGAACACTGAAGCTTTCTTT
CARLQTLRGLNTEAFF
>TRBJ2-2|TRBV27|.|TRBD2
TGTGCCAGCAGTCCGACTAGCCTAGTCACCGGGGAGCTGTTTTTT
CASSPTSLVTGELFF
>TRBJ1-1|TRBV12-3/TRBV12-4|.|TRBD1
TGTGCCAGCAGTCTCCAGACAGGGGAAGCTTTCTTT
CASSLQTGEAFF
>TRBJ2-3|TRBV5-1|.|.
TGCGCCAGCAGCTCGGACGAGGGATACACAGATACGCAGTATTTT
CASSSDEGYTDTQYF
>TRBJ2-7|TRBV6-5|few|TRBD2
TGTGCCAGCAGTCCGGGACTAGCGGATACCTACGAGCAGTACTTC
CASSPGLADTYEQYF
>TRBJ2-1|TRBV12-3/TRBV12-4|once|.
TGTGCCAGCACCCAGGGCCCCTACAATGAGCAGTTCTTC
CASTQGPYNEQFF
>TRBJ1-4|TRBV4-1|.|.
TGCGCCAGCAGCCGGCAGCGTCCGGAAAAACTGTTTTTT
CASSRQRPEKLFF
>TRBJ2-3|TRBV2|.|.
TGTGCCAGCGGGCGGGCGGGAATAGGAGATACGCAGTATTTT
CASGRAGIGDTQYF
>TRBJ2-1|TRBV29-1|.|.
TGCAGCGTTGAGCACAGGGGACTCTACAATGAGCAGTTCTTC
CSVEHRGLYNEQFF
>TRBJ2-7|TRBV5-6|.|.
TGTGCCAGCAGCCCACAGGGGGGGTCCTACGAGCAGTACTTC
CASSPQGGSYEQYF
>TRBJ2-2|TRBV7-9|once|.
TGTGCCAGCAGCTCGGGTAACGGGAACACCGGGGAGCTGTTTTTT
CASSSGNGNTGELFF
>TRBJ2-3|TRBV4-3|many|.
TGCGCCAGCAGCCAAGGGTCCGCACTAGGTAGGGATACGCAGTATTTT
CASSQGSALGRDTQYF
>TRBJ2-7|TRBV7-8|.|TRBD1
TGTGCCAGCAGCTTACGGGACAGCTCCTACGAGCAGTACTTC
CASSLRDSSYEQYF
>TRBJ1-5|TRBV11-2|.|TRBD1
TGTGCCAGCAGCTTTTCCGGGACAGGGAGGCAGCCCCAGCATTTT
CASSFSGTGRQPQHF
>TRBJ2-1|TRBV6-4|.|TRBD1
TGTGCCAGCAGTGACCGTCCCGGGACAGGGAGGAATGAGCAGTTCTTC
CASSDRPGTGRNEQFF
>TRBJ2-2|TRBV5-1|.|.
TGCGCCAGCAGCTTGGTTCCGGGGAACACCGGGGAGCTGTTTTTT
CASSLVPGNTGELFF
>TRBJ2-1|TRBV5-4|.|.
TGTGCCAGCAGCTTGGTACATAACAATGAGCAGTTCTTC
CASSLVHNNEQFF
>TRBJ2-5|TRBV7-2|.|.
TGTGCCAGCAGCTTACCGCCAGGCCAAGAGACCCAGTACTTC
CASSLPPGQETQYF
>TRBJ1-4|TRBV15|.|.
TGTGCCACCAGCAGAGAAGGGCAGGGTGAAAAACTGTTTTTT
CATSREGQGEKLFF
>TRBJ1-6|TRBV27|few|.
TGTGCCAGCAGTTTATCGTTGCTCTCCGTACAGACCTATAATTCACCCCTCCACTTT
CASSLSLLSVQTYNSPLHF
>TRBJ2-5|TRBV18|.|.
TGTGCCAGCTCCCCGATCAGGGGGGAAGAGACCCAGTACTTC
CASSPIRGEETQYF
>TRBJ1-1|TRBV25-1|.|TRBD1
TGTGCCAGCAGACAGACAGGGGGTCGGGGCACTGAAGCTTTCTTT
CASRQTGGRGTEAFF
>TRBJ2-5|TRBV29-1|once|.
TGCAGCGCCCGGTACAGGGACCCTCAAGAGACCCAGTACTTC
CSARYRDPQETQYF